Below, 17 T cell receptor beta chains from the same sample are listed, as sequenced in a study of T-cell reconstitution after alpha-beta-depleted transplantation in children. Unique molecular identifiers were incorporated into the prepared TCRbeta library. TCRdb independently ran MiXCR on the PCR reads; one entry per CDR3 protein. Altogether about 150,000 distinct CDR3 sequences are present, 8% to 10% being singletons, with the ten largest covering less than 20%. The source material was PBMCs, mostly from graft donor cells, sampled 180 days after TCRalphabeta/CD19-depleted stem cell transplant. The receptors here all came from a female patient between 2 and 15 years old who had a stem cell transplant for congenital amegakaryocytic thrombocytopenia, so the T cells may come from the graft donor.

This clonotype has a count of ten or more. The V gene is TRBV20-1, the J gene TRBJ2-7; 9 bases agree with TRBD1. The CDR3 spans 14 residues. With 6 bases clipped from V and 4 bases from J, the junction kept 10 bases outside the gene matches. Germline CDR1 and CDR2: DFQATT and SNEGSKA (reference sequence). The CDR3 DNA sequence: TGCAGTGCGCCAACCGGGACAGGGAGATACGAGCAGTACTTC. It encodes CSAPTGTGRYEQYF.

This clonotype was observed a few times. The chain is built from TRBV6-5 and TRBJ2-7; the D gene is possibly TRBD1 (5 bases). Germline lookup yields CDR1 MNHEY and CDR2 SVGAGI. Trimming cost V 2 bases and J 0 bases, with 8 bases left between them. The CDR3 runs 14 residues. CDR3 region: CASSYRGFSYEQYF. The CDR3 DNA reads TGTGCCAGCAGTTACAGGGGATTCTCCTACGAGCAGTACTTC.

This chain links TRBV28 with TRBJ1-5; D is uncertain. The CDR3 loop spans 15 amino acids. Germline lookup yields CDR1 MDHEN and CDR2 SYDVKM. The V end lost 5 bases, the J end lost 4 bases, and 15 bases lay between the germline ends. CDR3 residues: CASSPSALGNQPQHF. CDR3 nucleotides: TGTGCCAGCAGTCCGAGTGCCCTGGGAAATCAGCCCCAGCATTTT.

The table lists this clonotype with a few counts. The chain joins TRBV20-1 to TRBJ2-1, with 13 positions matching TRBD2. Germline loops: CDR1 DFQATT, CDR2 SNEGSKA (reference sequence). CDR3 length: 16 residues. V lost 5 bases and J lost 4; bases outside the gene matches: 8. The CDR3 here is CSALYWTSGSYNEQFF. In DNA form, the CDR3 reads TGCAGTGCTCTTTACTGGACTAGCGGGAGTTACAATGAGCAGTTCTTC.

This clonotype came up many times. The rearrangement uses TRBV12-3 or TRBV12-4 and TRBJ2-2, with 7 bases that match TRBD1. CDR3 size: 17 residues. Germline trimming cut 5 bases from V and 0 bases from J; bases unmatched to any gene: 9. CDR3 bases: TGTGCCAGCAGTCACAACCGGGACAGCGCGAACACCGGGGAGCTGTTTTTT. Translating it yields CASSHNRDSANTGELFF.

This clonotype was counted only a few times. The genes are TRBV29-1 and TRBJ1-2; unclear D gene. With 7 bases removed from V and 3 bases from J, the gap between germline ends came to 15 bases. This CDR3 contains 13 residues. The germline gives CDR1 SQVTM, CDR2 ANQGSEA. CDR3 sequence (DNA): TGCAGCGACTCAACGGACGGCCACTATGGCTACACCTTC. Translating gives CSDSTDGHYGYTF.

This clonotype was observed a handful of times. V gene TRBV28 combines with J gene TRBJ2-3; 7 bases line up with TRBD2. The V and J ends lost 4 bases and 3 bases, in that order; junction bases with no gene match: 13. The germline CDR1 and CDR2 sequences are MDHEN and SYDVKM. CDR3 length equals 17 residues. As DNA, the CDR3 is TGTGCCAGCAGTTGGAACCCGGGAGGCCGAAGGACAGATACGCAGTATTTT. Encoded protein: CASSWNPGGRRTDTQYF.

This sequence joins TRBV12-3 or TRBV12-4 and TRBJ1-5; possibly TRBD1 for D (5 bases). Trimming took off 3 bases at V and 6 bases at J, with 12 bases between the two ends. The CDR3 extends over 14 amino acids. CDR3 amino acids: CASSLGGDPQPQHF. The CDR3, as DNA: TGTGCCAGCAGTTTGGGGGGGGATCCTCAGCCCCAGCATTTT.

A word on this clonotype: This may stem from a read error, because a much larger clone lies one nucleotide away. This sequence joins TRBV4-1 and TRBJ2-5; 7 nucleotides line up with TRBD1. The CDR3 totals 13 residues. Germline CDR1 reads MGHRA; CDR2 reads YSYEKL. The CDR3 sequence is CASSLTGSETHYF. The CDR3 region has the DNA TGCGCCAGCAGCCTGACAGGGTCAGAGACCCATTACTTC.

The gene calls are TRBV5-1 and TRBJ2-1; TRBD1 or TRBD2 may be the D gene (5 bases each). This CDR3 region has 13 residues. Trimming pared 1 base from V and 8 bases from J, leaving 10 bases between. Per the germline V gene, CDR1 is SGHRS and CDR2 is YFSETQ. The CDR3 protein is CASSLTGPDEQFF. DNA of the CDR3: TGCGCCAGCAGCTTGACGGGACCCGATGAGCAGTTCTTC.

This clonotype showed up just a few times. The chain couples TRBV20-1 to TRBJ2-5, with TRBD1 as a possible D gene (5 bases). Trimming cost V 0 bases and J 1 base, with 9 bases left between them. CDR3 length equals 14 residues. Germline lookup yields CDR1 DFQATT and CDR2 SNEGSKA (reference sequence). CDR3 loop: CSARDRTFQETQYF. The DNA of the CDR3 is TGCAGTGCTAGAGACCGGACATTCCAAGAGACCCAGTACTTC.

This clonotype was found many times. The genes are TRBV3-1 and TRBJ2-3; the D gene is possibly TRBD1 (6 bases). Per germline, CDR1 LGHDT and CDR2 YNNKEL (reference sequence). Trimming took 2 bases from V and 1 from J, leaving 7 bases between them. This CDR3 has 14 amino acids. As DNA, the CDR3 is TGTGCCAGCAGCCAAACAGGGCGCACAGATACGCAGTATTTT. It encodes CASSQTGRTDTQYF.

This clonotype was recorded at least ten times. The genes are TRBV20-1 and TRBJ2-1; 8 bases align to TRBD1. V shed 1 base and J 9 bases; nucleotides not matched to a gene: 8. The germline V gene has CDR1 DFQATT and CDR2 SNEGSKA (reference sequence). The CDR3 covers 14 residues. The CDR3 DNA is TGCAGTGCTAGAGTTGAGGACAGGGACTGTGAGCAGTTCTTC. As protein: CSARVEDRDCEQFF.

This clonotype was seen many times. The J gene is TRBJ2-1, the V gene TRBV20-1; D ambiguous. The germline V and J ends were trimmed by 3 bases and 5 bases, with 2 bases remaining between them. The length of the CDR3 is 10 residues. The germline V gene encodes CDR1 DFQATT and CDR2 SNEGSKA (reference sequence). In DNA, the CDR3 is TGCAGTGCTAGTAACAATGAGCAGTTCTTC. It is translated as CSASNNEQFF.

V is TRBV20-1 and J is TRBJ2-7; 9 positions match TRBD1. CDR1 and CDR2 from the germline V gene are DFQATT and SNEGSKA (reference sequence). The CDR3 has 14 amino acids. The ends lost 0 bases at V and 7 bases at J; junction bases unmatched: 7. CDR3 DNA: TGCAGTGCTAGAGATCCGGACAGGGGTGGGGAGCAGTACTTC. Its translation is CSARDPDRGGEQYF.

The CDR3: CASSEDWEGDTQYF. CDR3 in DNA: TGTGCCAGCAGTGAAGATTGGGAGGGAGATACGCAGTATTTT. The chain links TRBV2 to TRBJ2-3; 7 bases are shared with TRBD2. The trim removed 1 base at V and 5 bases at J, leaving 3 bases unmatched. The CDR3 covers 14 residues. Looked up from germline, CDR1 is SNHLY and CDR2 is FYNNEI.

This clonotype has a handful of counts. The rearrangement links TRBV15 to TRBJ2-5; D may be TRBD1 (5 bases). The germline V and J ends were trimmed by 0 bases and 2 bases, with 7 bases remaining between them. The CDR3 spans 14 residues. Germline loops: CDR1 LNHNV, CDR2 YYDKDF (reference sequence). CDR3 region: CATSRDPGQETQYF. In nucleotides, the CDR3 is TGTGCCACCAGCAGAGATCCAGGGCAAGAGACCCAGTACTTC.